The following is a T cell receptor (beta chain) sequence with its context. A single count supports this clone. It has no known antigen specificity. The input lacks base qualities; no much larger clone sits a single base away. For deep sequencing, each PBMC sample was run in six replicates, with libraries mostly built from approximately 500 ng of input genomic DNA. TCRbeta libraries were prepared with the immunoSEQ hsTCRbeta kit according to the manufacturer's instructions. The finished libraries were brought together in one pool at 2.5 to 3 nM, which was then read using an Illumina NovaSeq 6000 S4 flow cell. The original methods were these. The immunoSEQ Analyzer was used for raw data preprocessing and quality control. The analysis was limited to productive rearrangements, and each clonotype was defined by a unique CDR3 amino acid sequence. Repertoire clonality was estimated as the Gini-Simpson index, which was computed with the R package tcR. Gini indices were compared with Student's t test, and associations with tumor size change were assessed by Pearson correlation. TCRdb retrieved this table from immuneACCESS and kept in-frame rearrangements only. Not all clones are present; in checked studies, unresolved V genes account for under half, and no reason is known for the remainder. V and J calls and clone size are given by that table; D and trimming were obtained from the DNA. In this sample the table shows 75,000 to 100,000 clones, 84% of which occur a single time. The ten top clones hold about 2.9% of the sample.

The sample comes from a study of neoadjuvant anti-PD-1 for oral cavity cancer (dated by TCRdb to about 2021). General notes on the study: Before curative-intent surgical resection, most patients were given three to four biweekly doses of nivolumab at 3 mg/kg. Patients who did not progress were given a fourth nivolumab dose at about day 43 and had definitive surgical resection on days 50-56. Under RECIST 1.1, a patient counted as a responder if showing complete response, partial response or stable disease, and as a non-responder if showing progression. There were more than 10 patients in the parent correlative cohort, and the response rate was roughly 33%. Broad study findings and their caveats: Higher pretreatment blood Treg/Th17 ratios correlated with higher pretreatment blood TCRbeta clonality and lower post-treatment tumor TCRbeta clonality. Only a few patients per response group were included in the TCR analyses, and larger cohorts for validation were called for by the authors. After neoadjuvant nivolumab, significantly higher T cell clonality (Gini index) was found within PBMCs in non-responders than in responders.

The time point label here, explained by the study, means: before neoadjuvant nivolumab. Patients had been newly diagnosed with stage II-IVA oral cavity squamous cell carcinoma, and no prior systemic or radiation treatment had been given to the patients. The cohort was composed of patients with HPV-negative, locally advanced oral cavity squamous cell carcinoma. No culture maintenance or expansion was done, as the peripheral blood mononuclear cells went straight to analysis. Samples were obtained from a longitudinal correlative study of a single-arm phase II trial of neoadjuvant nivolumab in oral cavity squamous cell carcinoma. Subject-matched pre- and post-treatment PBMCs and tumors from three responders and three non-responders underwent genomic DNA-based TCRbeta sequencing. Peripheral blood mononuclear cells were collected before nivolumab treatment and again after treatment, at the time of surgery. The Maxwell RSC DNA from Cells kit was used to isolate genomic DNA from PBMCs.

The sequence derives from a person aged 35 to 85 with oral cavity squamous cell carcinoma. The sample in question was PBMCs, obtained before nivolumab (anti-PD-1) treatment.

The CDR3: CAISEKQDPGGTGELFF. The DNA sequence is as follows: TGTGCCATCAGTGAGAAACAGGACCCTGGGGGCACCGGGGAGCTGTTTTTT. This chain is built from TRBV10-3 and TRBJ2-2; the D call is tentative, TRBD1 or TRBD2, as each matches 5 bases. Trimming costs V 2 bases and J 4 bases, and their ends lie 17 bases apart. Including cysteine and phenylalanine, the CDR3 has 17 amino acids. The DNA shown is the 51-base CDR3, in frame from base 1. Based on the germline V gene, the CDR1 and CDR2 sequences are ENHRY and SYGVKD.